Each of the 14 T cell receptor beta chains below was sequenced from the same sample in a study of T cells after yellow fever vaccination (dated by TCRdb to between 2019 and 2020). In the paper's terms, the treatment or condition label means: live attenuated yellow fever vaccine strain. Library method: 5' RACE. For sequencing, an Illumina HiSeq 2500 was employed. TCRdb passed the public sequencing reads through fastp at Q25 and MiXCR, retaining productive beta sequences. Each record represents a unique CDR3 protein, reported with the most common genes and DNA among its rows. This sample holds 500,000 to 650,000 distinct CDR3 sequences; about 17% were observed only once. The ten largest clones represent 17% of the sample. Sample: PBMCs, taken more than 4 days after the first yellow fever vaccination. All receptors derive from a man aged 18 to 30 who received the YFV17D yellow fever vaccine.

This chain connects TRBV6-5 to TRBJ1-4; the D gene is possibly TRBD1 (5 bases). CDR3 length: 15 amino acids. V lost 2 bases, J lost 8 bases, and 15 bases lay in between. Germline CDR1 reads MNHEY; CDR2 reads SVGAGI. The CDR3 nucleotides read TGTGCCAGCAGTTACGGGGCCCTGGACGTGGAAAAACTGTTTTTT. This encodes CASSYGALDVEKLFF.

This clonotype was recorded many times. V usage is TRBV19 and J usage is TRBJ1-5; unclear D gene. This CDR3 contains 13 residues. CDR1 is LNHDA, CDR2 SQIVND, per germline (reference sequence). The V gene lost 9 bases and the J gene lost 2 bases, with 11 bases spanning the gap. Here the CDR3 DNA reads TGTGCCAGCAGCATCCTAGGCAATCAGCCCCAGCATTTT. Residues: CASSILGNQPQHF.

The chain joins TRBV9 to TRBJ1-5, with D tentatively TRBD1 (5 bases). Germline CDR1 SGDLS, CDR2 YYNGEE. Trimming left V 0 bases short and J 5 bases short, with 12 bases between. The CDR3 extends over 15 amino acids. The CDR3: CASSVGGSFDQPQHF. In nucleotides, the CDR3 is TGTGCCAGCAGCGTAGGGGGGTCCTTCGATCAGCCCCAGCATTTT. The variable domain in full, completed from reference TRBV9 and TRBJ1-5, reads DSGVTQTPKHLITATGQRVTLRCSPRSGDLSVYWYQQSLDQGLQFLIQYYNGEERAKGNILERFSAQQFPDLHSELNLSSLELGDSALYFCASSVGGSFDQPQHFGDGTRLSIL.

The chain combines TRBV5-1 with TRBJ2-5; D remains ambiguous. The CDR3 totals 13 residues. V lost 0 bases, J lost 3 bases, and 6 bases lay in between. The germline V gene encodes CDR1 SGHRS and CDR2 YFSETQ. The CDR3 sequence: CASSLDQKETQYF. CDR3 bases: TGCGCCAGCAGCTTGGACCAGAAAGAGACCCAGTACTTC.

This clonotype was observed once. The chain combines TRBV24-1 with TRBJ2-5; 11 bases are a match to TRBD1. This CDR3 spans 15 amino acids. Germline V CDR1 and CDR2: KGHDR, SFDVKD. The ends lost 3 bases at V and 3 bases at J; junction bases unmatched: 2. CDR3 protein: CATSDPGQGEETQYF. The CDR3 DNA reads as TGTGCCACCAGTGATCCGGGACAGGGGGAAGAGACCCAGTACTTC.

This clonotype came up a few times. The CDR3 protein is CASSVGGYRTGELFF. The CDR3 coding sequence is TGTGCCAGCAGCGTGGGGGGGTATCGCACCGGGGAGCTGTTTTTT. The V and J genes are TRBV9 and TRBJ2-2; 7 bases fit TRBD2. The ends lost 2 bases at V and 4 bases at J; junction bases unmatched: 5. CDR3 size: 15 residues. Germline V lookup: CDR1 SGDLS, CDR2 YYNGEE. Full variable domain (remainder filled in from reference TRBV9 and TRBJ2-2): DSGVTQTPKHLITATGQRVTLRCSPRSGDLSVYWYQQSLDQGLQFLIQYYNGEERAKGNILERFSAQQFPDLHSELNLSSLELGDSALYFCASSVGGYRTGELFFGEGSRLTVL.

The rearrangement uses TRBV11-2 and TRBJ2-2, with 7 bases identical to TRBD2. J was trimmed by 8 bases and V by 2 bases; bases with no gene match: 5. This CDR3 region has 14 residues. Looked up from germline, CDR1 is SGHAT and CDR2 is FQNNGV. This CDR3 reads CASSLRLASGELFF. The CDR3 DNA reads TGTGCCAGCAGCTTAAGACTAGCCTCAGGGGAGCTGTTTTTT.

This clonotype turned up a few times. The V gene is TRBV11-1, the J gene TRBJ2-1, with 9 bases lining up with TRBD2. The CDR3 runs 16 residues. Germline V gene lookup returns CDR1 SGHAT and CDR2 FQDESV (reference sequence). The junction had 8 bases not matched to a gene; V was cut back by 5 bases and J by 3 bases. The CDR3 DNA is TGTGCCAGCAGCGGGGGGGCTAGCGGGGACTACAATGAGCAGTTCTTC. Its translation: CASSGGASGDYNEQFF.

Only a few counts were recorded for this clonotype. The chain combines TRBV12-3 or TRBV12-4 with TRBJ1-5; TRBD1 agrees at 9 bases. There are 15 residues in the CDR3. Trimming at V came to 0 bases and at J to 6 bases, leaving 3 bases not matched to a gene. The CDR3 nucleotides are TGTGCCAGCAGTTTAGCGCACAGGGGGCCTCAGCCCCAGCATTTT. Protein sequence: CASSLAHRGPQPQHF.

This chain links TRBV2 with TRBJ2-6, with TRBD1 matching over 8 bases. V dropped 6 bases and J dropped 2; count of bases not matched to a gene: 3. Germline CDR1 SNHLY, CDR2 FYNNEI. This CDR3 contains 15 residues. The CDR3 region is CASRDRVTGANVLTF. CDR3 bases: TGTGCCAGCAGGGACAGGGTAACTGGGGCCAACGTCCTGACTTTC.

This sequence joins TRBV7-2 and TRBJ1-3, with D tentatively TRBD1 (5 bases). V lost 2 bases and J 5 bases, leaving 7 bases between the germline ends. The CDR3 is made up of 13 amino acids. Germline assignment: CDR1 SGHTA and CDR2 FQGNSA. The CDR3 nucleotides read TGTGCCAGCAGCTTAAGGGGTAGAAACACCATATATTTT. Translation gives CASSLRGRNTIYF.

Worth noting for this clonotype: The junction departs from the called germline gene at one end, perhaps through a read error. The rearrangement links TRBV7-9 to TRBJ1-3; no clear D gene. Per germline, CDR1 SEHNR and CDR2 FQNEAQ (reference sequence). The length of the CDR3 is 12 residues. In nucleotides, the CDR3 is TGTGCCAGCAACTTACTAGGAAACACCATATATTTT. The encoded protein is CASNLLGNTIYF.

The chain links TRBV30 to TRBJ1-3; D is uncertain. The CDR3 consists of 14 residues. The V gene lost 0 bases and the J gene lost 3 bases, with 9 bases spanning the gap. The germline V gene encodes CDR1 GTSNPN and CDR2 SVGIG (reference sequence). The CDR3 DNA reads TGTGCCTGGAGTGTACGGGTTATTGGAAACACCATATATTTT. As protein: CAWSVRVIGNTIYF.

Only a few counts were recorded for this clonotype. The chain combines TRBV5-6 with TRBJ2-5; D not resolved. This CDR3 region has 15 residues. CDR1 is SGHDT, CDR2 YYEEEE, per germline. The V end lost 4 bases, the J end lost 5 bases, and 18 bases lay between the germline ends. Here the CDR3 DNA reads TGTGCCAGCAGCCCCTCCGGGCGAATCGAGGAGACCCAGTACTTC. Residues: CASSPSGRIEETQYF.